Shown below are 10 T cell receptor beta chains from a single sample sequenced in a study of cytomegalovirus exposure and HLA in healthy donors. Primers for the PCR totalled 60 Vbeta and 13 Jbeta. TCRdb's table, derived via immunoSEQ multiplex PCR, lists solely in-frame clones and lacks some. The sample carries under 250,000 clones, approximately 80% recorded once. The source material was PBMCs. The source is a male donor in good health and CMV-seronegative.

The table lists this clone with a count of one. The rearrangement links TRBV28 to TRBJ2-5, with 7 bases identical to TRBD2. V lost 1 base to trimming and J lost 5 bases; unmatched junction nucleotides: 1. The CDR3 totals 13 residues. Germline loops: CDR1 MDHEN, CDR2 SYDVKM. CDR3 sequence reads: CASSLSGGETQYF. The CDR3 nucleotides read TGTGCCAGCAGTTTATCCGGGGGGGAGACCCAGTACTTC.

This chain links TRBV7-2 with TRBJ2-7; TRBD1 aligns across 7 bases. The germline gives CDR1 SGHTA, CDR2 FQGNSA. CDR3 length: 12 amino acids. The V gene end was trimmed by 5 bases and the J gene end by 4 bases; junction bases not matched to a gene: 2. DNA for the CDR3: TGTGCCAGCAGCATACAGGGGTACGAGCAGTACTTC. This codes for CASSIQGYEQYF.

The chain has TRBV2 and TRBJ2-1; TRBD2 matches 8 bases. Germline V gene lookup returns CDR1 SNHLY and CDR2 FYNNEI. The CDR3 sequence is 15 residues long. Losses at the gene ends were 5 bases for V and 4 bases for J; bases not matched to a gene: 7. CDR3 in amino acids: CASSSSGGPYNEQFF. Written as DNA, the CDR3 is TGTGCCAGCAGTTCCTCGGGAGGGCCATACAATGAGCAGTTCTTC.

The chain carries TRBV14 and TRBJ1-1, with a possible D match to TRBD1 (6 bases). Trimming removed 0 bases at V and 6 bases at J, with 11 bases between. This CDR3 spans 14 amino acids. From germline, CDR1 is SGHDN and CDR2 FVKESK. CDR3 DNA: TGTGCCAGCAGCCAAGATTGGGGGCGGGCTGAAGCTTTCTTT. This sequence encodes CASSQDWGRAEAFF.

V gene TRBV7-3 combines with J gene TRBJ2-2; 8 positions agree with TRBD1. Per the germline V gene, CDR1 is SGHTA and CDR2 is FQGTGA. J lost 1 base, V lost 3 bases, and 7 bases had no gene match. CDR3 length equals 17 residues. The CDR3: CASSFYRGIQNTGELFF. In DNA form, the CDR3 reads TGTGCCAGCAGCTTTTACAGGGGGATTCAGAACACCGGGGAGCTGTTTTTT.

Note on this clone: Distinct nucleotide sequences in the sample also encode this CDR3. The rearrangement links TRBV5-1 to TRBJ2-7; a weak D match, TRBD1 (5 bases). The CDR3 has 12 residues. Germline CDR1 SGHRS, CDR2 YFSETQ. Trimming removed 3 bases from V and 4 bases from J, with 8 bases in between. CDR3 in amino acids: CASSWGGYEQYF. CDR3 coding DNA: TGCGCCAGCAGCTGGGGCGGTTACGAGCAGTACTTC.

The chain uses TRBV11-2 and TRBJ1-1; 7 nucleotides agree with TRBD1. This CDR3 comprises 15 residues. CDR1 SGHAT and CDR2 FQNNGV come from the germline V gene. V was pared by 3 bases and J by 4 bases, with 8 bases of the junction left unmatched. This CDR3 reads CASSFTGDVSTEAFF. The CDR3 coding sequence is TGTGCCAGCAGCTTCACAGGGGATGTTAGCACTGAAGCTTTCTTT.

The chain carries TRBV5-5 and TRBJ2-2, with D perhaps TRBD1 (5 bases). V gave up 4 bases and J gave up 0 bases, with 10 bases separating them. CDR3 length: 15 amino acids. Per germline, CDR1 SGHKS and CDR2 YYEKEE (reference sequence). The DNA of the CDR3 is TGTGCCAGCAGCCTAATGACAGCGAACACCGGGGAGCTGTTTTTT. Translated: CASSLMTANTGELFF.

This chain joins TRBV29-1 and TRBJ2-1; 10 bases map to TRBD2. The CDR3 is 15 amino acids. The germline V gene encodes CDR1 SQVTM and CDR2 ANQGSEA. V trimming: 2 bases; J trimming: 9 bases; junction bases outside the gene matches: 10. The CDR3 region has the DNA TGCAGCGTTGAAAGACTACTAGCGGGATCGAGTGAGCAGTTCTTC. Amino acid sequence: CSVERLLAGSSEQFF.

This clone was seen only a few times. The J gene is TRBJ2-7, the V gene TRBV27; the match to TRBD1 covers 9 bases. Germline values: CDR1 MNHEY, CDR2 SMNVEV (reference sequence). This CDR3 is 16 amino acids long. V was clipped by 7 bases and J by 0 bases; unmatched bases: 10. CDR3 residues: CASITPGTGISYEQYF. The CDR3 nucleotides read TGTGCCAGCATCACTCCAGGGACAGGGATCTCCTACGAGCAGTACTTC.